Sequencing of this TCR beta chain was carried out in a study of type 1 regulatory T cells. Looking at the study overall: This in vitro CD4 product, T-allo10, is enriched for Tr1 cells and alloantigen-specific.

CDR3 size: 15 residues. V lost 0 bases and J 5 bases, leaving 16 bases between the germline ends. Germline V gene sequence: CDR1 DFQATT, CDR2 SNEGSKA (reference sequence). T-allo10 cells from the graft donor were described as anergic, host-alloantigen-specific, and alloantigen-specific suppressors. TCRdb used MiXCR to reprocess the reads, holding one entry per CDR3 protein. The data contain approximately 72,000 distinct CDR3 sequences, 63% of them singletons. For this clonotype: What it recognizes is unknown.

The sequence was collected from a human donor in good health. The chain combines TRBV20-1 with TRBJ2-5; D call uncertain. Sequencing was performed on cultured T cells, either the whole culture or a sorted T cell fraction (not recorded which). Sample subset: Tr1-enriched cell product generated in vitro against host alloantigens. CDR3 amino acids: CSARDGQAPQETQYF. CDR3 DNA: TGCAGTGCTAGAGATGGGCAGGCCCCCCAGGAGACCCAGTACTTC.